This T cell receptor (beta chain) derives from a study of shared clonotypes between healthy human individuals. General study findings and limits: Memory subsets had estimated richness that was generally smaller than that of naive subsets.

A remark on this clone: No antigen is known for it.

Assay used: immunoSEQ multiplex PCR; TCRdb lists only in-frame clones, some missing. The table has 2 million to 2.5 million clones, about nine tenths seen once; the top ten hold about 0.36%. The origin of this receptor is a man aged 18 to 30 in good health. Some clones in this sample may be carry-over from other donors' samples. What was sequenced was naive CD4+ T cells from PBMCs. Subset described: CD45RA+ positively selected.

CDR3 nucleotides: TGTGCCAGCAGCTACCTTGGAGGCGCAAGCACAGATACGCAGTATTTT. The encoded protein is CASSYLGGASTDTQYF. The genes are TRBV7-9 and TRBJ2-3; D might be TRBD2 (5 bases). Germline assignment: CDR1 SEHNR and CDR2 FQNEAQ (reference sequence). Trimming stripped 4 bases from V and 0 bases from J, with 14 bases between. The CDR3 totals 16 residues.